Each of the 24 T cell receptor beta chains below was sequenced from the same sample in a study of CD8+CD57+ T cells in acquired aplastic anemia. TCR beta VDJ combinations and CDR3 sequences were profiled from genomic DNA. MiXCR, applied by TCRdb to the reads, yields one record per CDR3 protein. Among tens of thousands of distinct CDR3 sequences listed, 76% were seen once. The specimen sequenced was sorted CD4+, CD8+, or CD8+CD57+ T cells (not recorded which) from PBMCs. The source of these receptors is a human donor in good health, serving as a control.

V gene TRBV10-3 combines with J gene TRBJ2-1; 8 nucleotides agree with TRBD1. This CDR3 comprises 15 residues. V lost 9 bases to trimming and J lost 0 bases; unmatched junction nucleotides: 7. In germline, CDR1 is ENHRY, CDR2 SYGVKD. CDR3: CAIGGQGSSYNEQFF. The CDR3 region has the DNA TGTGCCATAGGTGGACAGGGAAGCTCCTACAATGAGCAGTTCTTC.

Comments on this clonotype: This sequence may be a read error, since a much larger clone differs from it by one base. The conserved phenylalanine or tryptophan is not found at the CDR3 terminus, so this likely reflects a read error. This rearrangement joins TRBV10-2 to TRBJ1-1; no firm D call. The V gene's germline CDR1 is WSHSY and CDR2 SAAADI. This CDR3 has 15 amino acids. V lost 3 bases to trimming and J lost 1 base, with 12 bases between them. The CDR3 nucleotides are TGCGCCAGCAGTGACTCCCTGGAAGGGAACACTGAAGCTTTCTCT. Translating it yields CASSDSLEGNTEAFS.

This sequence joins TRBV19 and TRBJ1-1; maybe TRBD1 (6 bases). This CDR3 comprises 14 residues. Per germline, CDR1 LNHDA and CDR2 SQIVND (reference sequence). V was trimmed by 7 bases and J by 5 bases, leaving 17 bases between them. The CDR3 is CASTLQGPATEAFF. The CDR3 DNA reads as TGTGCCAGTACCCTACAGGGCCCCGCGACTGAAGCTTTCTTT.

This sequence joins TRBV20-1 and TRBJ1-2; TRBD1 matches at 9 bases. The CDR3 sequence is 14 residues long. Unmatched junction bases numbered 11, after V lost 5 bases and J lost 7 bases. Per germline, CDR1 DFQATT and CDR2 SNEGSKA (reference sequence). Here the CDR3 DNA reads TGCAGTGCTGATAATCCGGGACAGGGTGGTGGCTACACCTTC. Its protein product is CSADNPGQGGGYTF.

This clonotype has a count of ten or more. The chain couples TRBV5-4 to TRBJ1-4; D remains ambiguous. The CDR3 spans 16 residues. The germline CDR1 and CDR2 sequences are SGHNT and YYREEE (reference sequence). V was shortened by 1 base and J by 13 bases, with 23 bases between the two germline ends. CDR3 nucleotides: TGTGCCAGCAGCTTGAGGTTCGGAGGCAGCCTCGGAAGACTGTTTTTT. It translates to CASSLRFGGSLGRLFF.

J is TRBJ1-5 and V is TRBV7-9; tentative D call: TRBD1 (5 bases). The CDR3 covers 13 residues. The V gene's germline CDR1 is SEHNR and CDR2 FQNEAQ (reference sequence). V was clipped by 5 bases and J by 7 bases, with 12 bases between them. The CDR3 is CASSTGAFQPQHF. Here the CDR3 DNA reads TGTGCCAGCAGCACAGGAGCTTTCCAGCCCCAGCATTTT.

The genes are TRBV25-1 and TRBJ2-3; D is perhaps TRBD2 (5 bases). Germline assignment: CDR1 MGHDK and CDR2 SYGVNS. This CDR3 is built from 15 residues. The V gene lost 3 bases and the J gene lost 0 bases, with 10 bases spanning the gap. The CDR3 DNA is TGTGCCAGCAGTGACGGGATGAGGAGCACAGATACGCAGTATTTT. This encodes CASSDGMRSTDTQYF.

The chain uses TRBV2 and TRBJ1-6; TRBD1 agrees at 7 bases. Germline CDR1 reads SNHLY; CDR2 reads FYNNEI. The V and J ends lost 6 bases and 11 bases, in that order; junction bases with no gene match: 10. The length of the CDR3 is 14 residues. CDR3 residues: CASSLDRVGTPLHF. The CDR3 DNA reads as TGTGCCAGCAGCCTCGACAGGGTAGGAACACCCCTCCACTTT.

This clonotype is labeled as medium-sized. The CDR3 sequence is CSVDAGNTIYF. The CDR3 DNA is TGCAGCGTTGATGCTGGAAACACCATATATTTT. The V call is TRBV29-1, the J call TRBJ1-3, with D unresolved. The CDR3 spans 11 residues. Germline loops: CDR1 SQVTM, CDR2 ANQGSEA. Trimming shortened V by 3 bases and J by 2 bases, and 2 bases separated the two germline ends.

The rearrangement links TRBV10-3 to TRBJ2-5, with 8 bases matching TRBD1. The ends lost 6 bases at V and 3 bases at J; junction bases unmatched: 12. This CDR3 contains 16 residues. CDR1 ENHRY and CDR2 SYGVKD come from the germline V gene. The CDR3 coding sequence is TGTGCCATCAGCCCGGGTCCGGGACAGGCGAAAGAGACCCAGTACTTC. Protein sequence: CAISPGPGQAKETQYF.

The CDR3 spells CSVGGGLGKNTEAFF. Written as DNA, the CDR3 is TGCAGCGTTGGAGGAGGACTCGGAAAGAACACTGAAGCTTTCTTT. V and J are TRBV29-1 and TRBJ1-1; D call uncertain. V shed 4 bases and J shed 1 base, with 16 bases lying between them. This CDR3 has 15 amino acids. Germline V gene data show CDR1 as SQVTM and CDR2 as ANQGSEA.

The count of this clonotype is one. The gene calls are TRBV2 and TRBJ1-1, with unresolved D. Germline values: CDR1 SNHLY, CDR2 FYNNEI. The germline V and J ends were trimmed by 1 base and 1 base, with 4 bases remaining between them. The CDR3 length is 13 residues. The CDR3: CASSEEENTEAFF. The CDR3 nucleotides read TGTGCCAGCAGTGAAGAGGAGAACACTGAAGCTTTCTTT.

The chain recombines TRBV24-1 with TRBJ1-5; D unclear. Germline CDR1 reads KGHDR; CDR2 reads SFDVKD. CDR3 size: 12 residues. V lost 3 bases and J lost 7, with 6 bases in between. CDR3 region: CATSDVGQPQHF. The CDR3 DNA follows: TGTGCCACCAGTGATGTAGGACAGCCCCAGCATTTT.

Concerning this clonotype: The junction shows a germline mismatch at one end, possibly a read error. J is TRBJ2-5 and V is TRBV7-7; 7 bases are a match to TRBD1. The CDR3 has 13 residues. Germline CDR1 is SSHAT and CDR2 is FNYEAQ (reference sequence). DNA for the CDR3: TGTGCTAGCAGCTTAGGGGGACAGCCGACCCAGTACTTC. Translating gives CASSLGGQPTQYF.

V is TRBV24-1 and J is TRBJ1-5; a possible D gene is TRBD1 (6 bases). Germline V CDR1 and CDR2: KGHDR, SFDVKD. The V gene lost 4 bases and the J gene lost 11 bases, with 14 bases spanning the gap. CDR3 length equals 13 residues. CDR3 in DNA: TGTGCCACCAGTGACACCGGACAGTACACCCAGCATTTT. This gives the protein CATSDTGQYTQHF.

DNA of the CDR3: TGTGCCACAATAGCGGGAGGCGAGCAGTACTTC. Its protein product is CATIAGGEQYF. The J gene is TRBJ2-7, the V gene TRBV10-3; 10 nucleotides line up with TRBD2. Germline V CDR1 and CDR2: ENHRY, SYGVKD. This CDR3 has 11 residues. V was pared by 10 bases and J by 6 bases, with 3 bases of the junction left unmatched.

Here the CDR3 DNA reads TGTGCCAGCAGCTTAGCGGGCGGGAACAAGTACAATGAGCAGTTCTTC. This encodes CASSLAGGNKYNEQFF. The genes are TRBV7-2 and TRBJ2-1; maybe TRBD2 (6 bases). The germline V gene encodes CDR1 SGHTA and CDR2 FQGNSA. The CDR3 contains 16 residues. V gave up 0 bases and J gave up 4 bases, with 13 bases separating them.

This clonotype qualifies as medium-sized. The chain employs TRBV6-4 and TRBJ2-1; maybe TRBD2 (6 bases). This CDR3 is 14 amino acids long. Looked up from germline, CDR1 is MRHNA and CDR2 is SNTAGT. V was clipped by 0 bases and J by 5 bases, with 8 bases between them. CDR3 coding DNA: TGTGCCAGCAGTGACTCCGGGGGAAACAATGAGCAGTTCTTC. Amino acids: CASSDSGGNNEQFF.

The V gene is TRBV24-1, the J gene TRBJ2-6; TRBD1 or TRBD2 may be the D gene (5 bases each). Germline CDR1 reads KGHDR; CDR2 reads SFDVKD. V was shortened by 3 bases and J by 0 bases, with 11 bases between the two germline ends. The CDR3 sequence is 17 residues long. The CDR3 region has the DNA TGTGCCACCAGTGATCCGGGACGTAACTCTGGGGCCAACGTCCTGACTTTC. It codes for CATSDPGRNSGANVLTF.

This chain uses TRBV10-3 with TRBJ1-1; D not certain. V was clipped by 6 bases and J by 4 bases, with 12 bases between them. Germline CDR1 and CDR2: ENHRY and SYGVKD. CDR3 length: 13 residues. CDR3 in amino acids: CAIRLYESTEAFF. The CDR3 DNA reads as TGTGCCATCAGGTTGTATGAGTCCACTGAAGCTTTCTTT.

The chain uses TRBV11-2 and TRBJ1-2; 12 positions agree with TRBD1. Germline trimming cut 1 base from V and 3 bases from J; bases unmatched to any gene: 3. Per germline, CDR1 SGHAT and CDR2 FQNNGV. The CDR3 spans 16 residues. In DNA form, the CDR3 reads TGTGCCAGCAGCTTAGGGGACAGGGGGCGCGACTATGGCTACACCTTC. Its translation is CASSLGDRGRDYGYTF. Combining the CDR3 with reference TRBV11-2 and TRBJ1-2 gives the whole variable domain EAGVAQSPRYKIIEKRQSVAFWCNPISGHATLYWYQQILGQGPKLLIQFQNNGVVDDSQLPKDRFSAERLKGVDSTLKIQPAKLEDSAVYLCASSLGDRGRDYGYTFGSGTRLTVV.

The chain joins TRBV9 to TRBJ2-3; TRBD1 agrees at 7 bases. The trim removed 0 bases at V and 4 bases at J, leaving 8 bases unmatched. This CDR3 comprises 16 residues. The V gene's germline CDR1 is SGDLS and CDR2 YYNGEE. CDR3 DNA: TGTGCCAGCAGCGTAGACGGGACAGTTGGCGCAGATACGCAGTATTTT. Translated: CASSVDGTVGADTQYF.

The chain joins TRBV7-9 to TRBJ2-5, with 7 nucleotides matching TRBD2. Germline CDR1 SEHNR, CDR2 FQNEAQ (reference sequence). The CDR3 has 15 residues. The J segment lost 0 bases and the V segment lost 4 bases, leaving 5 bases of the junction unmatched. CDR3 sequence reads: CASSYSGSYQETQYF. The DNA for the CDR3 is TGTGCCAGCAGCTATAGCGGGTCGTACCAAGAGACCCAGTACTTC.

This sequence joins TRBV10-3 and TRBJ1-2; perhaps TRBD1 as D (5 bases). The CDR3 spans 16 residues. V gave up 0 bases and J gave up 6 bases, with 17 bases separating them. The germline V gene encodes CDR1 ENHRY and CDR2 SYGVKD. The CDR3 spells CAISESQSGTNDGYTF. The CDR3 region has the DNA TGTGCCATCAGTGAGTCCCAATCCGGGACTAATGATGGCTACACCTTC.